This T cell receptor (beta chain) emerged from a study of blood T cell repertoires in COVID-19. On the study more broadly: COVID-19 samples from acute and convalescent phases originated in the United States, Italy and Spain. PBMCs, B-cell-depleted T cells, or T cells provided the cDNA or gDNA that made up the material.

Trimming cost V 1 base and J 8 bases; bases outside gene matches: 5. Germline CDR1 and CDR2: MNHNS and SASEGT. The length of the CDR3 is 15 residues. Sequencing was performed with immunoSEQ multiplex PCR; in TCRdb, only in-frame clones are kept and a portion is missing. The repertoire holds 150,000 to 200,000 clones, with 70% to 85% as singletons. The sequence was obtained from a woman aged 80 or over with acute or convalescent COVID-19. The material sequenced was peripheral blood. V and J are TRBV6-1 and TRBJ1-4; 9 bases are shared with TRBD1. CDR3 in amino acids: CASSEGDREDEKLFF. The DNA for the CDR3 is TGTGCCAGCAGTGAAGGGGACAGGGAGGACGAAAAACTGTTTTTT.